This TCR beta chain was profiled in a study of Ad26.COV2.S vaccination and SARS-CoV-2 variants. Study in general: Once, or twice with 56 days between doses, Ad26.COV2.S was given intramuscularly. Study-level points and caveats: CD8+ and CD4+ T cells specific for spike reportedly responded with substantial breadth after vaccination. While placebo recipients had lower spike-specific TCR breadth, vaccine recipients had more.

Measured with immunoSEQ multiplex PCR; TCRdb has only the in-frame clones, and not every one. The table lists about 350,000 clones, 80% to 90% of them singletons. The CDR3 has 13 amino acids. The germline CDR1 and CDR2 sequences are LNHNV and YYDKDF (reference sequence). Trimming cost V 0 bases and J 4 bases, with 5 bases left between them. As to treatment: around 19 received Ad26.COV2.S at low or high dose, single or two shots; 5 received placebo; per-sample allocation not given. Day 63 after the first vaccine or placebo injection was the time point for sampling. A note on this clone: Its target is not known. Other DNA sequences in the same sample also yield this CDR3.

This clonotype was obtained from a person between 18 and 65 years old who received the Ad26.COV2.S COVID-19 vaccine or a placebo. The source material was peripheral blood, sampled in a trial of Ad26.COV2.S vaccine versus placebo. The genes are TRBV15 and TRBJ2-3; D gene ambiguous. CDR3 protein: CATSRDPPDTQYF. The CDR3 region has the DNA TGTGCCACCAGCAGAGATCCCCCAGATACGCAGTATTTT.